Below, one T cell receptor (beta chain) is given with its context. Antigen: not known. These data come from a study of T-cell reconstitution after alpha-beta-depleted transplantation in children. Preparing the TCRbeta library involved the use of unique molecular identifiers. TCRdb redid the calling of the PCR reads with MiXCR, one entry per CDR3 protein. The table includes roughly 790,000 distinct CDR3 sequences, approximately 15% detected once. Study-level findings and limits: Several hundred graft clones that had expanded were reportedly the source of alpha-beta T cells about two months after transplant. After one year, T-cell counts and TCRbeta diversity mostly came from new T cells.

The sample was PBMCs, mostly from graft donor cells, taken 360 days after TCRalphabeta/CD19-depleted stem cell transplant. The sequence was collected from a male patient between 10 and 17 years old who had a stem cell transplant for acute lymphoblastic leukemia, so the T cells may come from the graft donor.

The CDR3 DNA reads TGCGCCAGCAGCCTACCCGGACAGGGGCGGAACACTGAAGCTTTCTTT. Protein: CASSLPGQGRNTEAFF. The J gene is TRBJ1-1, the V gene TRBV5-1, with 9 bases matching TRBD1. J gave up 1 base and V 4 bases, and 8 bases lay outside the gene matches. The CDR3 contains 16 residues. Germline CDR1 SGHRS, CDR2 YFSETQ.